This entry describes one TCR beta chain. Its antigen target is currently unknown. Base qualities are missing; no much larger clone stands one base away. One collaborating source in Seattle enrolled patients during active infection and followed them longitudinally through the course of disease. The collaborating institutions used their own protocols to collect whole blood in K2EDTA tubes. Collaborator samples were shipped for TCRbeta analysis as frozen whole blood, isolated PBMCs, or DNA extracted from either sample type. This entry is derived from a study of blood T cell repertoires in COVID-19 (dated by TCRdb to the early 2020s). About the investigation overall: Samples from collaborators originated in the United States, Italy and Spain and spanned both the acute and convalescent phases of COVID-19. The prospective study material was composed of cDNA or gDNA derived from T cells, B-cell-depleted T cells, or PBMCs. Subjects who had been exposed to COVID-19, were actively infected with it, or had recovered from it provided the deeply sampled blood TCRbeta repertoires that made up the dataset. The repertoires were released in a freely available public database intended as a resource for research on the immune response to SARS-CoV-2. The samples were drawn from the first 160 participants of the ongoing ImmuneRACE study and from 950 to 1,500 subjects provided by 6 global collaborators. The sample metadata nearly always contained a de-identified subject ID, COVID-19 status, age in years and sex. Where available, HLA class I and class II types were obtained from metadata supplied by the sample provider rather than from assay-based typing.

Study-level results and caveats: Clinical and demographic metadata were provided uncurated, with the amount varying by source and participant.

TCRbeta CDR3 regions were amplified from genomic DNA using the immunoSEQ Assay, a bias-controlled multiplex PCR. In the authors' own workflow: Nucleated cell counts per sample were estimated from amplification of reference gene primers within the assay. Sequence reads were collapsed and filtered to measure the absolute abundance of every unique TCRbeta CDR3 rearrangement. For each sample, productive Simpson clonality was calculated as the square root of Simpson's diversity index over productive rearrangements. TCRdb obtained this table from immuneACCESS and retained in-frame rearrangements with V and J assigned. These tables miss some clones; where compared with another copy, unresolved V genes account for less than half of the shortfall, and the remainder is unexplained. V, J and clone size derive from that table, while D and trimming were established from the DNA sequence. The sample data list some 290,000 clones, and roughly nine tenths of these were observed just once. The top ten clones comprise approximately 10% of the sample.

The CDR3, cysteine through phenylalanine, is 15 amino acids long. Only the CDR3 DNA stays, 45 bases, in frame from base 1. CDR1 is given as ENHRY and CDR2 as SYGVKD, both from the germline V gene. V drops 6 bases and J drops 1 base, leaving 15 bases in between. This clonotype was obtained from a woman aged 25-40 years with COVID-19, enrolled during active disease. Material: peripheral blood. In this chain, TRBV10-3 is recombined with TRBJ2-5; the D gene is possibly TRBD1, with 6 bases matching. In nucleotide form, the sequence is TGTGCCATCAGGGACTCCAGGGGAACCCAAGAGACCCAGTACTTC. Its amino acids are CAIRDSRGTQETQYF.